These T cell receptor beta chains were read from a single sample in a study of cytomegalovirus exposure and HLA in healthy donors. The method was immunoSEQ multiplex PCR; TCRdb's version includes in-frame clones alone and lacks a portion of them. The sample contains roughly 110,000 clones, around 82% of which appear only once. The sequenced sample consisted of PBMCs. These receptors originate from a man aged 50 or older in good health and CMV-seronegative. The CDR3 runs from the conserved cysteine through the conserved F or W. The size entry is marked missing in some rows and otherwise reads once, few, many or a size class.

J gene	clone size	V gene	CDR3 protein
TRBJ1-1	.	TRBV7-2	CASSLGAFF
TRBJ2-2	.	TRBV7-6	CASSLAIVSGGTGELFF
TRBJ1-5	once	TRBV7-8	CASSGVTAGMMFQPQHF
TRBJ2-5	.	TRBV29-1	CSVDKGAGETQYF
TRBJ2-2	.	TRBV7-9	CASSRTEGVTGELFF
TRBJ2-4	.	TRBV5-4	CASTPGGGDKNIQYF
TRBJ1-1	.	TRBV10-3	CAIGRGDTEAFF
TRBJ2-2	.	TRBV4-2	CASSQAPQRGYTGELFF
TRBJ1-1	.	TRBV20-1	CSAQGAEAFF
TRBJ1-5	few	TRBV28	CASRRPQGNGNQPQHF
TRBJ2-5	.	TRBV5-1	CASSLGRETQYF
TRBJ1-4	.	TRBV30	CAWSMRAGGANEKLFF
TRBJ1-1	.	TRBV19	CASSIAWQANTEAFF
TRBJ2-5	.	TRBV28	CATRLGGPQETQYF
TRBJ1-4	few	TRBV23-1	CASSQSGAEEKLFF
TRBJ2-1	.	TRBV4-2	CASSQEMGGGATYNEQFF
TRBJ2-4	.	TRBV4-2	CASSQDPAEISSTKNIQYF
TRBJ1-1	.	TRBV23-1	CASSKFQRRTEAFF
TRBJ2-7	.	TRBV11-2	CASSLAGQVYYEQYF
TRBJ2-2	.	TRBV7-7	CASSLSGHGELFF
TRBJ2-5	.	TRBV7-3	CASSRSGGEAQYF
TRBJ2-7	.	TRBV7-2	CASSLDRGSGEQYF
TRBJ2-3	.	TRBV7-2	CASSSGFRDTQYF
TRBJ1-4	.	TRBV4-3	CASSQSGTSSEKLFF
TRBJ2-2	few	TRBV11-2	CASSSGALNTGELFF
TRBJ1-5	.	TRBV2	CASSDWTGAVSQPQHF
TRBJ2-3	.	TRBV27	CASSPLRGVGTDTQYF
TRBJ2-1	.	TRBV2	CASSVVRYNEQFF